This T cell receptor beta chain came from a study of graft-versus-host responses after intestinal transplantation. Study overall: Transplant recipients had multivisceral, liver-intestinal, or isolated intestinal grafts. Study-level results: GvH clonotypes were identified within recipient marrow, with a subset emerging first in ileum or blood.

Germline V CDR1 and CDR2: SNHLY, FYNNEI. The CDR3 is 14 residues long. V dropped 7 bases and J dropped 2 bases, with 13 bases sitting between them. Assay used: immunoSEQ multiplex PCR; TCRdb lists only in-frame clones, some missing. This table has over 70,000 clones, about 94% appearing once. A word on this clone: Its target is not known.

Sequencing used unstimulated CD8+ T cells sorted from spleen or lymph node cells, obtained before intestinal transplant. The rearrangement joins TRBV2 to TRBJ2-3; tentative D call: TRBD2 (6 bases). This sequence originates from a human donor who received an intestinal transplant. The chain's CDR3 is CASMDERATDTQYF. The CDR3 DNA reads TGTGCCAGCATGGATGAGCGGGCCACAGATACGCAGTATTTT.